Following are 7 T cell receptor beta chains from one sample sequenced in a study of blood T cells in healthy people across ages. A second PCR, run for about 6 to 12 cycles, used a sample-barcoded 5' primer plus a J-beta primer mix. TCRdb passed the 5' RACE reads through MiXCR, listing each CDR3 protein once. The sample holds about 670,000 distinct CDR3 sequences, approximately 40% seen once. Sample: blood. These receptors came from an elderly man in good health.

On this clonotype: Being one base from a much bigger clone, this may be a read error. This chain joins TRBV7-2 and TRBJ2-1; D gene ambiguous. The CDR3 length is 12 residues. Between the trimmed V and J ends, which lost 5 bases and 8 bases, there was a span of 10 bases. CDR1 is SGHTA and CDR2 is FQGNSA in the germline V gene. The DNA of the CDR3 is TGTGCCAGCAGCCTATCCTGTTATGAGCAGTTCTTC. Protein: CASSLSCYEQFF. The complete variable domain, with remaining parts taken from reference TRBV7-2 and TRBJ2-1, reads GAGVSQSPSNKVTEKGKDVELRCDPISGHTALYWYRQSLGQGLEFLIYFQGNSAPDKSGLPSDRFSAERTGGSVSTLTIQRTQQEDSAVYLCASSLSCYEQFFGPGTRLTVL.

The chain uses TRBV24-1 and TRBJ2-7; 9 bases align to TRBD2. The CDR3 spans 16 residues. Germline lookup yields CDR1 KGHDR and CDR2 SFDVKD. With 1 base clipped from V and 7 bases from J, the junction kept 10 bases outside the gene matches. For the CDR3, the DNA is TGTGCCACCAGTGATTTTGCGGCTAGCGGGAATCGTGAGCAGTACTTC. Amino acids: CATSDFAASGNREQYF.

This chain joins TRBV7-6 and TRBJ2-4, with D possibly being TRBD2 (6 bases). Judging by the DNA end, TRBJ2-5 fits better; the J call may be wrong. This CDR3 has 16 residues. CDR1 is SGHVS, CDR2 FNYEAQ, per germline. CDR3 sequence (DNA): TGTGCCAGCAGCTTAACCCCCGGGGGTGGACAAGAGACCCAGTACTTC. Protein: CASSLTPGGGQETQYF.

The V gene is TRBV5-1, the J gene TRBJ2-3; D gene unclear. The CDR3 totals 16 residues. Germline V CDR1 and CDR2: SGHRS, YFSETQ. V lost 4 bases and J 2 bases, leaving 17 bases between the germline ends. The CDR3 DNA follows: TGCGCCAGCAGCCTGCTCATTCGGGCGACCACAGATACGCAGTATTTT. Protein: CASSLLIRATTDTQYF.

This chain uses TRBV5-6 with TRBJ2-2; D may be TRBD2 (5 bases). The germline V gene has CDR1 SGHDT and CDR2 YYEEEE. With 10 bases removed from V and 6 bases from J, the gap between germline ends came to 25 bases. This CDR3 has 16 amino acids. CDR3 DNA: TGTGCCGCGTACCGTCGGGGAAGCCGGTGGTCCGGGGAGCTGTTTTTT. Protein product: CAAYRRGSRWSGELFF. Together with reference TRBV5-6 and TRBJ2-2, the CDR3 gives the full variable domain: DAGVTQSPTHLIKTRGQQVTLRCSPKSGHDTVSWYQQALGQGPQFIFQYYEEEERQRGNFPDRFSGHQFPNYSSELNVNALLLGDSALYLCAAYRRGSRWSGELFFGEGSRLTVL.

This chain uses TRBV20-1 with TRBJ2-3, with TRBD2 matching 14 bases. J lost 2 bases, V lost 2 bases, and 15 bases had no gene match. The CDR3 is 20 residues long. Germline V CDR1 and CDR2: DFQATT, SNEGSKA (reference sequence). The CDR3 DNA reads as TGCAGTGCTAGACCCACGGGACTAGCGGGAGAATTTGTAGACACAGATACGCAGTATTTT. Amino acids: CSARPTGLAGEFVDTDTQYF.

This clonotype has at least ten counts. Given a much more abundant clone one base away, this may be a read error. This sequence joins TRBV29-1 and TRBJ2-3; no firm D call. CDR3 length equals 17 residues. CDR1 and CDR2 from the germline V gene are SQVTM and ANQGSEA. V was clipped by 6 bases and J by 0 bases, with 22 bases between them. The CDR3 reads CSVLFAFDCSSTDTQYF. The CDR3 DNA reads TGCAGCGTCCTTTTCGCTTTCGACTGTTCTAGCACAGATACGCAGTATTTT.